Below are 16 T cell receptor beta chains sequenced from a single sample in a study of cytomegalovirus exposure and HLA in healthy donors. The PCR made use of 60 Vbeta and 13 Jbeta primers. Profiled with immunoSEQ multiplex PCR; TCRdb holds only in-frame clones, not every one. Of fewer than 150,000 clones listed, 70% are singletons. Sequencing was carried out using PBMCs. These receptors all come from a woman in her 30s in good health and CMV-seronegative.

The V and J genes are TRBV6-5 and TRBJ2-1; 7 bases line up with TRBD2. CDR3 length equals 14 residues. Germline assignment: CDR1 MNHEY and CDR2 SVGAGI. V dropped 3 bases and J dropped 3; count of bases not matched to a gene: 2. The DNA of the CDR3 is TGTGCCAGCAGTTATGGCGGGGGCTACAATGAGCAGTTCTTC. This gives the protein CASSYGGGYNEQFF.

The chain combines TRBV27 with TRBJ1-3, with D tentatively TRBD1 (6 bases). The germline V gene encodes CDR1 MNHEY and CDR2 SMNVEV (reference sequence). V gave up 4 bases and J gave up 3 bases, with 16 bases separating them. The CDR3 is 16 residues long. CDR3 nucleotide sequence: TGTGCCAGCAGTTATCTTAGGGGGTTTAGTGGAAACACCATATATTTT. This encodes CASSYLRGFSGNTIYF.

As concerns this clone: Other DNA sequences of this sample code for an identical CDR3. The rearrangement uses TRBV5-1 and TRBJ2-1; 11 positions match TRBD2. The CDR3 contains 15 residues. The germline V gene encodes CDR1 SGHRS and CDR2 YFSETQ. Unmatched junction bases numbered 5, after V lost 5 bases and J lost 4 bases. CDR3 nucleotides: TGCGCCAGCAGTTTAGGGACTAGCGGTTACAATGAGCAGTTCTTC. Protein product: CASSLGTSGYNEQFF.

The genes are TRBV28 and TRBJ2-7, with 7 nucleotides matching TRBD2. CDR1 and CDR2 from the germline V gene are MDHEN and SYDVKM. The CDR3 loop spans 14 amino acids. Trimming at V came to 8 bases and at J to 0 bases, leaving 7 bases not matched to a gene. CDR3 sequence: CASLPSGNSYEQYF. DNA for the CDR3: TGTGCCAGCCTCCCTAGCGGTAACTCCTACGAGCAGTACTTC.

The chain couples TRBV12-5 to TRBJ2-1; 9 bases align to TRBD1. V trimming: 5 bases; J trimming: 2 bases; junction bases outside the gene matches: 4. The CDR3 is 15 residues long. Germline V gene lookup returns CDR1 LGHNT and CDR2 FRNRAP. CDR3: CASGPGDRAYNEQFF. In nucleotides, the CDR3 is TGTGCTAGTGGTCCGGGGGACAGGGCCTACAATGAGCAGTTCTTC.

This clone was detected a few times. This chain uses TRBV15 with TRBJ2-7; unclear D gene. The CDR3 runs 13 residues. V was cut by 3 bases and J by 7 bases, with 13 bases left in between. Per the germline V gene, CDR1 is LNHNV and CDR2 is YYDKDF (reference sequence). CDR3 residues: CATSSRPAGEQYF. For the CDR3, the DNA is TGTGCCACCAGCAGTAGACCGGCCGGGGAGCAGTACTTC.

This clone showed up just a few times. This chain links TRBV5-4 with TRBJ1-3; TRBD1 matches at 7 bases. The germline V gene has CDR1 SGHNT and CDR2 YYREEE (reference sequence). The CDR3 runs 15 residues. V trimming: 3 bases; J trimming: 2 bases; junction bases outside the gene matches: 5. The CDR3 DNA is TGTGCCAGCAGCTCCGGGACAGCGACTGGAAACACCATATATTTT. This translates into CASSSGTATGNTIYF.

This chain links TRBV5-1 with TRBJ2-5; TRBD2 matches 9 bases. V lost 3 bases to trimming and J lost 5 bases; unmatched junction nucleotides: 11. CDR3 length: 16 residues. In germline, CDR1 is SGHRS, CDR2 YFSETQ. This CDR3 reads CASSSEPQTSGETQYF. CDR3 nucleotides: TGCGCCAGCAGCTCCGAACCGCAGACTAGCGGCGAGACCCAGTACTTC.

The chain combines TRBV6-5 with TRBJ2-7, with 8 bases lining up with TRBD1. This CDR3 spans 15 amino acids. CDR1 is MNHEY, CDR2 SVGAGI, per germline. The trim removed 6 bases at V and 0 bases at J, leaving 7 bases unmatched. The CDR3 sequence: CASRRTGSNSYEQYV. DNA for the CDR3: TGTGCCAGCAGAAGGACAGGGTCCAACTCCTACGAGCAGTACGTC.

V is TRBV5-1 and J is TRBJ2-5, with 10 bases that match TRBD1. Unmatched junction bases numbered 6, after V lost 5 bases and J lost 5 bases. CDR1 and CDR2 from the germline V gene are SGHRS and YFSETQ. The CDR3 totals 14 residues. This CDR3 reads CASRRTGGGETQYF. DNA of the CDR3: TGCGCCAGCAGGAGGACAGGGGGTGGGGAGACCCAGTACTTC.

The rearrangement links TRBV11-2 to TRBJ2-5; D remains unclear. CDR1 SGHAT and CDR2 FQNNGV come from the germline V gene. The CDR3 runs to 12 residues. V gave up 3 bases and J gave up 0 bases, with 2 bases separating them. The CDR3 loop is CASSFNQETQYF. CDR3 sequence (DNA): TGTGCCAGCAGCTTCAACCAAGAGACCCAGTACTTC.

This clone has a handful of counts. The chain employs TRBV7-2 and TRBJ2-2; 14 nucleotides line up with TRBD2. This CDR3 spans 17 amino acids. Trimming removed 5 bases from V and 4 bases from J; junction bases left unmatched: 6. Germline lookup yields CDR1 SGHTA and CDR2 FQGNSA. CDR3 amino acids: CASSQRTSGGSTGELFF. The DNA of the CDR3 is TGTGCCAGCAGCCAGAGGACTAGCGGGGGGAGCACCGGGGAGCTGTTTTTT.

The chain joins TRBV6-5 to TRBJ2-7; 7 bases agree with TRBD2. V trimming: 0 bases; J trimming: 3 bases; junction bases outside the gene matches: 8. The CDR3 extends over 16 amino acids. Looked up from germline, CDR1 is MNHEY and CDR2 is SVGAGI. CDR3 loop: CASSYSGGAGDYEQYF. The CDR3 DNA is TGTGCCAGCAGTTACTCGGGTGGGGCGGGGGACTACGAGCAGTACTTC.

The chain carries TRBV2 and TRBJ1-4; no firm D call. V lost 1 base and J 13 bases, leaving 7 bases between the germline ends. CDR1 and CDR2 from the germline V gene are SNHLY and FYNNEI. The CDR3 contains 11 residues. The CDR3 spells CASSEGPGLFF. DNA of the CDR3: TGTGCCAGCAGTGAAGGCCCAGGACTGTTTTTT. Supplemented by reference TRBV2 and TRBJ1-4, the full variable domain reads EPEVTQTPSHQVTQMGQEVILRCVPISNHLYFYWYRQILGQKVEFLVSFYNNEISEKSEIFDDQFSVERPDGSNFTLKIRSTKLEDSAMYFCASSEGPGLFFGSGTQLSVL.

J is TRBJ2-3 and V is TRBV6-5, with D perhaps matching TRBD1 (6 bases). Trimming pared 6 bases from V and 12 bases from J, leaving 16 bases between. CDR1 MNHEY and CDR2 SVGAGI come from the germline V gene. This CDR3 contains 12 residues. The CDR3 region has the DNA TGTGCCAGCAGGGTAACAGGGTCCTATCAGTATTTT. The encoded protein is CASRVTGSYQYF.

The chain has TRBV7-9 and TRBJ2-3; the D gene is possibly TRBD2 (5 bases). There are 15 residues in the CDR3. V dropped 3 bases and J dropped 2 bases, with 12 bases sitting between them. CDR1 is SEHNR and CDR2 is FQNEAQ in the germline V gene (reference sequence). In nucleotides, the CDR3 is TGTGCCAGCAGCTTTTCCTCCGGGATCACAGATACGCAGTATTTT. This sequence encodes CASSFSSGITDTQYF.